A selection of T cell receptor beta chains follows, all from one sample in a study of blood T cell repertoires in COVID-19. Measured with immunoSEQ multiplex PCR; TCRdb has only the in-frame clones, and not every one. The data contain under 150,000 clones, approximately 89% of them singletons. Material: peripheral blood. The receptors stem from a human donor in a cohort sampled during active COVID-19. The CDR3 runs from the conserved cysteine through the conserved F or W. A D gene is named only where the DNA matches it firmly. Only part of the rows carry a size: once, few, many, or a class if the clone is expanded.

j_call | v_call | d_call | clone_size | cdr3_aa | cdr3_nt
TRBJ2-1 | TRBV4-1 | NA | NA | CASSLGPVTRVPNEQFF | TGCGCCAGCAGCCTGGGGCCAGTGACTAGGGTCCCCAATGAGCAGTTCTTC
TRBJ1-5 | TRBV5-6 | TRBD1 | few | CASSLAGGQFLRGQPQHF | TGTGCCAGCAGCTTGGCCGGGGGACAGTTCCTTAGAGGGCAGCCCCAGCATTTT
TRBJ1-5 | TRBV15 | TRBD1 | NA | CATSVGTAGQPQHF | TGTGCCACCAGCGTGGGGACAGCAGGTCAGCCCCAGCATTTT
TRBJ1-4 | TRBV10-2 | NA | few | CASSETRGQLANEKLFF | TGCGCCAGCAGTGAGACTCGGGGACAACTCGCTAATGAAAAACTGTTTTTT
TRBJ1-2 | TRBV9 | NA | NA | CASSVGGGDYGYTF | TGTGCCAGCAGCGTAGGTGGAGGTGACTATGGCTACACCTTC
TRBJ1-1 | TRBV10-3 | NA | NA | CAISGSRGGTEAFF | TGTGCCATCAGTGGTTCTCGGGGGGGCACTGAAGCTTTCTTT
TRBJ1-2 | TRBV3-1/TRBV3-2 | NA | once | CASSQDPGGSYGYTF | TGTGCCAGCAGCCAAGATCCCGGGGGAAGCTATGGCTACACCTTC
TRBJ1-4 | TRBV29-1 | NA | NA | CSVSQFNEKLFF | TGCAGCGTTAGTCAGTTTAATGAAAAACTGTTTTTT
TRBJ1-3 | TRBV30 | NA | NA | CAWASGFLGGNTIYF | TGTGCCTGGGCCTCAGGGTTTTTAGGTGGAAACACCATATATTTT
TRBJ2-1 | TRBV29-1 | TRBD1 | NA | CSVSRTGWHDNEQFF | TGCAGCGTATCAAGGACAGGGTGGCACGACAATGAGCAGTTCTTC
TRBJ2-3 | TRBV10-3 | TRBD1 | NA | CAISEPGQGTDTQYF | TGTGCCATCAGTGAGCCGGGACAGGGGACAGATACGCAGTATTTT
TRBJ1-3 | TRBV18 | NA | NA | CASSPFGVGNTIYF | TGTGCCAGCTCACCATTCGGGGTTGGAAACACCATATATTTT
TRBJ2-3 | TRBV4-1 | NA | NA | CASSGRAGRTDTQYF | TGCGCCAGCAGCGGACGGGCGGGGCGCACAGATACGCAGTATTTT
TRBJ1-2 | TRBV29-1 | NA | NA | CSAEAGFGYTF | TGCAGCGCCGAGGCGGGGTTTGGCTACACCTTC
TRBJ2-7 | TRBV6-5 | TRBD1 | NA | CASSYSYPGQGYEQYF | TGTGCCAGCAGTTACTCCTACCCGGGACAGGGGTACGAGCAGTACTTC
TRBJ1-5 | TRBV6-1 | NA | NA | CASSEAGHGQSQHF | TGTGCCAGCAGTGAAGCAGGACACGGTCAGTCCCAGCATTTT
TRBJ2-3 | TRBV5-6 | TRBD2 | NA | CASSQLGSPTSGGADTQYF | TGTGCCAGCAGCCAGTTGGGCAGCCCGACTAGCGGGGGGGCCGATACGCAGTATTTT
TRBJ2-3 | TRBV4-3 | NA | NA | CASSQALLGGGFTDTQYF | TGCGCCAGCAGCCAAGCCCTCCTAGGGGGGGGCTTCACAGATACGCAGTATTTT
TRBJ2-5 | TRBV9 | NA | NA | CASSVGGEATQYF | TGTGCCAGCAGCGTAGGAGGGGAGGCGACCCAGTACTTC
TRBJ2-5 | TRBV6-1 | TRBD1 | NA | CASSDRWDRGKTQYF | TGTGCCAGCAGTGACCGGTGGGACAGGGGGAAGACCCAGTACTTC
TRBJ2-6 | TRBV5-4 | NA | NA | CASSLDPAGANVLTF | TGTGCCAGCAGCTTGGATCCGGCTGGGGCCAACGTCCTGACTTTC
TRBJ2-7 | TRBV2 | NA | NA | CASSVAWQSSREQYF | TGTGCCAGCAGTGTGGCGTGGCAGTCCTCGAGGGAGCAGTACTTC
TRBJ2-1 | TRBV3-1/TRBV3-2 | TRBD2 | NA | CASSQEGLAGGPYNEQFF | TGTGCCAGCAGCCAAGAGGGACTAGCGGGGGGGCCCTACAATGAGCAGTTCTTC
TRBJ1-6 | TRBV27 | NA | NA | CASKVMGGAVSSPLHF | TGTGCCAGCAAGGTGATGGGCGGGGCGGTGAGTTCACCCCTCCACTTT
TRBJ2-1 | TRBV27 | TRBD2 | NA | CASSRGTSSYNEQFF | TGTGCCAGCAGCAGAGGGACTAGCTCCTACAATGAGCAGTTCTTC
TRBJ1-1 | TRBV5-1 | NA | NA | CASSLVAAGGTEAFF | TGCGCCAGCAGCTTGGTGGCAGCGGGTGGCACTGAAGCTTTCTTT
TRBJ2-2 | TRBV2 | NA | NA | CASSDSYGVVTGELFF | TGTGCCAGCAGTGATTCATACGGGGTCGTCACCGGGGAGCTGTTTTTT
TRBJ2-3 | TRBV29-1 | NA | NA | CSVDLAGIVDTQYF | TGCAGCGTTGATCTTGCCGGGATTGTAGATACGCAGTATTTT